A single sample is the source of the 2 T cell receptor beta chains below, sequenced in a study of regulatory T cells in long-lasting Graves disease. Arm-PCR of CDR3 regions with iRepertoire HTBI primers generated TCR beta libraries. Via MiXCR, TCRdb re-called the multiplex PCR reads, giving one row per CDR3 protein. The sample contains roughly 450,000 distinct CDR3 sequences, roughly 20% of which appear only once. Time point indicated: persistent/refractory GD, antithyroid drugs over 5 years with positive TRAb. Preparation of the TCR library used RNA extracted from PBMCs. Specimen: peripheral blood mononuclear cells (PBMCs), collected when the disease was refractory, from a patient treated with antithyroid drugs. These receptors all come from a female donor with Graves disease.

The chain recombines TRBV19 with TRBJ2-7; TRBD1 aligns across 9 bases. From germline, CDR1 is LNHDA and CDR2 SQIVND (reference sequence). J lost 3 bases, V lost 4 bases, and 4 bases had no gene match. CDR3 length: 14 residues. CDR3 bases: TGTGCCAGTAGTACCTTGGGACAGGGCTACGAGCAGTACTTC. It specifies CASSTLGQGYEQYF.

The chain combines TRBV3-1 with TRBJ2-7; 8 positions match TRBD2. CDR1 and CDR2 (germline): LGHDT, YNNKEL (reference sequence). The junction had 21 bases not matched to a gene; V was cut back by 8 bases and J by 3 bases. CDR3 length equals 18 residues. The CDR3, as DNA: TGTGCCAGCGGTCCCGCGGTCGTAGCGGGATCCCCATTCTACGAGCAGTACTTC. Translated, it gives CASGPAVVAGSPFYEQYF.